The 5 T cell receptor beta chains below all came from one sample that was sequenced in a study of T cells in Graves' hyperthyroidism and ophthalmopathy. TCR beta CDR3 sequences were amplified from RNA transcripts. TCR CDR3 underwent first-round RT-PCR with the HTBI primer set. TCRdb passed the multiplex PCR reads through MiXCR, listing each CDR3 protein once. The table lists a few hundred thousand distinct CDR3 sequences, around 14% of them singletons. The sequenced sample was blood. The receptors stem from a woman aged 25 to 39 with Graves' hyperthyroidism.

This clonotype came up a few times. The gene calls are TRBV11-2 and TRBJ2-7, with 7 bases aligning to TRBD1. Germline CDR1 and CDR2: SGHAT and FQNNGV. The V segment lost 1 base and the J segment 3 bases; nucleotides outside the gene matches: 6. This CDR3 is built from 15 residues. The CDR3 is CASSLVRDSRYEQYF. CDR3 sequence (DNA): TGTGCCAGCAGCTTAGTCCGGGACAGCCGCTACGAGCAGTACTTC.

The chain is built from TRBV9 and TRBJ2-7; 12 nucleotides line up with TRBD2. Trimming at V came to 7 bases and at J to 2 bases, leaving 7 bases not matched to a gene. Germline CDR1 SGDLS, CDR2 YYNGEE. The CDR3 sequence is 15 residues long. This chain's CDR3 is CASFGLAGRTYEQYF. Written as DNA, the CDR3 is TGTGCCAGCTTCGGACTAGCGGGAAGAACCTACGAGCAGTACTTC.

The chain links TRBV24-1 to TRBJ2-6; D may correspond to TRBD1 or TRBD2 (5 bases each). CDR1 KGHDR and CDR2 SFDVKD come from the germline V gene. This CDR3 spans 17 amino acids. The germline V and J ends were trimmed by 4 bases and 0 bases, with 12 bases remaining between them. The CDR3 here is CATSDPGRRSGANVLTF. DNA of the CDR3: TGTGCCACCAGTGACCCGGGACGTCGCTCTGGGGCCAACGTCCTGACTTTC.

This clonotype occurred many times. The chain couples TRBV6-1 to TRBJ1-2, with D possibly TRBD1 on 6 matching bases. There are 11 residues in the CDR3. Per germline, CDR1 MNHNS and CDR2 SASEGT. Trimming removed 7 bases from V and 3 bases from J, with 6 bases in between. Written as DNA, the CDR3 is TGTGCCAGCACAGGGGACTATGGCTACACCTTC. Residues: CASTGDYGYTF.

The chain uses TRBV7-9 and TRBJ2-5, with 7 bases fitting TRBD2. This CDR3 has 18 residues. Trimming at V came to 3 bases and at J to 0 bases, leaving 13 bases not matched to a gene. The V gene's germline CDR1 is SEHNR and CDR2 FQNEAQ (reference sequence). Here the CDR3 reads CASSLSFKTSTNQETQYF. CDR3 coding DNA: TGTGCCAGCAGCTTGTCGTTCAAGACTAGCACCAACCAAGAGACCCAGTACTTC.